These T cell receptor beta chains were read from a single sample in a study of blood T cell repertoires in COVID-19. TCRdb's copy holds only in-frame clones and misses some; the assay was immunoSEQ multiplex PCR. The sample includes a few hundred thousand clones, 80% to 90% of them seen just once. The sequencing sample was made of PBMCs or T cells enriched from blood (not recorded which). The receptors were gathered from a woman aged 45-59 years who had been exposed to COVID-19. CDR3s include the opening cysteine and the closing phenylalanine or tryptophan. A D gene is named only where the DNA matches it firmly. Only some rows state a clone size, as once, few, many or a class for expanded clones.

j_gene,v_gene,d_gene,abundance,CDR3nt,CDR3aa
TRBJ2-2,TRBV19,TRBD1,-,TGTGCCAGTAGCGTGAGGACAGGGGGCGGGACCGGGGAGCTGTTTTTT,CASSVRTGGGTGELFF
TRBJ2-5,TRBV3-1/TRBV3-2,-,-,TGTGCCAGCAGCCCCACAGTTCAAGGGACCCAGTACTTC,CASSPTVQGTQYF
TRBJ1-2,TRBV5-4,-,-,TGTGCCAGCAGCCCCGACCTTGGAGTGCGGGGCTACACCTTC,CASSPDLGVRGYTF
TRBJ2-1,TRBV27,TRBD2,-,TGTGCCAGCAGTCTTCAGGAGCGGGGGGGTGAGCAGTTCTTC,CASSLQERGGEQFF
TRBJ1-1,TRBV28,-,-,TGTGCCAGCACCGTCGGGGGGCCAGGCCCAGGACTTGAAGCTTTCTTT,CASTVGGPGPGLEAFF
TRBJ2-3,TRBV29-1,-,once,TGCAGCGTCGGGCAGGGGAGTACGCAGTATTTT,CSVGQGSTQYF
TRBJ1-2,TRBV5-5,-,-,TGTGCCAGCAGCTCCCTTCGGTTTGAGGGCTACACCTTC,CASSSLRFEGYTF
TRBJ2-2,TRBV19,-,-,TGTGCCAGTATCGAGGGCGCGGGCACCGGGGAGCTGTTTTTT,CASIEGAGTGELFF
TRBJ1-5,TRBV19,-,-,TGTGCCAGTAGCCTAGCCTACCACCCATATCAGCCCCAGCATTTT,CASSLAYHPYQPQHF
TRBJ1-1,TRBV3-1/TRBV3-2,TRBD1,-,TGTGCCAGCAGCCAATTTTCCGGGACAGGGGTCGGCACTGAAGCTTTCTTT,CASSQFSGTGVGTEAFF